Listed below are T cell receptor beta chains from one sample, sequenced in a study of T cells in Graves' hyperthyroidism and ophthalmopathy. Each CDR3 protein is one row after TCRdb ran MiXCR on the multiplex PCR reads. Of a few hundred thousand distinct CDR3 sequences listed, approximately 14% are singletons. The sequenced sample was blood. These receptors came from a woman in her 30s with Graves' hyperthyroidism. CDR3s include the opening cysteine and the closing phenylalanine or tryptophan. D genes are given only for firm matches. Clone size is not always given. Where it is, it says once, few, many or a class for expanded clones.

clone size: few; V gene: TRBV27; D gene: -; J gene: TRBJ2-2; CDR3 DNA: TGTGCCAGCAAGGGAATCGGGGAGCTGTTTTTT; CDR3 protein: CASKGIGELFF
clone size: many; V gene: TRBV28; D gene: TRBD2; J gene: TRBJ2-1; CDR3 DNA: TGTGCCAGCAGTTTACGGGAGGTTGGGAATGAGCAGTTCTTC; CDR3 protein: CASSLREVGNEQFF
clone size: -; V gene: TRBV30; D gene: TRBD1; J gene: TRBJ2-7; CDR3 DNA: TGTGCCTGGAGTGTACCGGCTCCCGGGACAGGGTATACCGAGCAGTACTTC; CDR3 protein: CAWSVPAPGTGYTEQYF
clone size: few; V gene: TRBV29-1; D gene: -; J gene: TRBJ2-2; CDR3 DNA: TGCAGCGTGGAGGATTTAACCGGGGAGCTGTTTTTT; CDR3 protein: CSVEDLTGELFF
clone size: many; V gene: TRBV7-2; D gene: -; J gene: TRBJ2-3; CDR3 DNA: TGTGCCAGCAGCATAAGACTAGGTACAGATACGCAGTATTTT; CDR3 protein: CASSIRLGTDTQYF
clone size: many; V gene: TRBV6-1; D gene: -; J gene: TRBJ2-7; CDR3 DNA: TGTGCCAGCAGTGGCTGGGGGGGGCTCTACGAGCAGTACTTC; CDR3 protein: CASSGWGGLYEQYF
clone size: many; V gene: TRBV29-1; D gene: TRBD2; J gene: TRBJ2-7; CDR3 DNA: TGCAGCGTTGCTGGCGGGAGGGCCGGATTATCCTACGAGCAGTACTTC; CDR3 protein: CSVAGGRAGLSYEQYF
clone size: many; V gene: TRBV10-3; D gene: TRBD2; J gene: TRBJ2-1; CDR3 DNA: TGTGCCACCACCGATCGGACTAGCGGGAGATTAAACAATGAGCAGTTCTTC; CDR3 protein: CATTDRTSGRLNNEQFF
clone size: few; V gene: TRBV15; D gene: TRBD1; J gene: TRBJ2-5; CDR3 DNA: TGTGCCACCAGCAAATATGGGACAGCAGAACAAGAGACCCAGTACTTC; CDR3 protein: CATSKYGTAEQETQYF
clone size: few; V gene: TRBV7-9; D gene: TRBD1; J gene: TRBJ1-1; CDR3 DNA: TGTGCCAGCAACTCGGACAGGGTCATTGGTATGAACACTGAAGCTTTCTTT; CDR3 protein: CASNSDRVIGMNTEAFF
clone size: many; V gene: TRBV18; D gene: -; J gene: TRBJ2-1; CDR3 DNA: TGTGCCAGCTCACCACGCGCCGGACTTTCTTACAATGAGCAGTTCTTC; CDR3 protein: CASSPRAGLSYNEQFF
clone size: -; V gene: TRBV20-1; D gene: TRBD1; J gene: TRBJ2-2; CDR3 DNA: TGCAGTGCTAGAACAAGGACCCCGACAGGGCTCACCGGGGAGCTGTTTTTT; CDR3 protein: CSARTRTPTGLTGELFF
clone size: -; V gene: TRBV27; D gene: -; J gene: TRBJ1-2; CDR3 DNA: TGTGCCAGCAGATTAGGGTTGGGTAACTATGGCTACACCTTC; CDR3 protein: CASRLGLGNYGYTF
clone size: many; V gene: TRBV6-1; D gene: -; J gene: TRBJ2-1; CDR3 DNA: TGTGCCAGCAGTGACCGGGTAGGGGTGGCTGAGCAGTTCTTC; CDR3 protein: CASSDRVGVAEQFF
clone size: -; V gene: TRBV4-3; D gene: TRBD2; J gene: TRBJ2-1; CDR3 DNA: TGCGCCAGCAGCCAAGATCGAGGCGGGAGGAGCGATGAGCAGTTCTTC; CDR3 protein: CASSQDRGGRSDEQFF
clone size: many; V gene: TRBV28; D gene: TRBD2; J gene: TRBJ2-7; CDR3 DNA: TGTGCCAGCAGTATAAGGCCTCTAGCGGGTGGAGAGCAGTACTTC; CDR3 protein: CASSIRPLAGGEQYF
clone size: few; V gene: TRBV6-1; D gene: -; J gene: TRBJ2-2; CDR3 DNA: TGTGCCAGCAGTCTGCAGGCGAGCGGGGAGCTGTTTTTT; CDR3 protein: CASSLQASGELFF
clone size: many; V gene: TRBV2; D gene: TRBD1; J gene: TRBJ1-1; CDR3 DNA: TGTGCCAGCAGTGAAGGCCCCGACAGGGCCAACACTGAAGCTTTCTTT; CDR3 protein: CASSEGPDRANTEAFF
clone size: few; V gene: TRBV6-1; D gene: TRBD2; J gene: TRBJ2-2; CDR3 DNA: TGTGCCAGCACCTCGACTAGCGGGGCTAACACCGGGGAGCTGTTTTTT; CDR3 protein: CASTSTSGANTGELFF
clone size: few; V gene: TRBV9; D gene: TRBD1; J gene: TRBJ2-7; CDR3 DNA: TGTGCCAGCAGCGTCCAGGGGGCAGGCGAGCAGTACTTC; CDR3 protein: CASSVQGAGEQYF
clone size: many; V gene: TRBV18; D gene: -; J gene: TRBJ2-5; CDR3 DNA: TGTGCCAGCTCACCAACTATGGGAGAGACCCAGTACTTC; CDR3 protein: CASSPTMGETQYF
clone size: many; V gene: TRBV2; D gene: TRBD2; J gene: TRBJ2-1; CDR3 DNA: TGTGCCAGCAGTTCTACTAGCGGGGGCAATGAGCAGTTCTTC; CDR3 protein: CASSSTSGGNEQFF
clone size: many; V gene: TRBV7-3; D gene: TRBD2; J gene: TRBJ2-3; CDR3 DNA: TGTGCCAGCAGCGACCTAGCGGGAGGGACAGATACGCAGTATTTT; CDR3 protein: CASSDLAGGTDTQYF
clone size: many; V gene: TRBV7-2; D gene: -; J gene: TRBJ1-1; CDR3 DNA: TGTGCCAGCAGCCGAGACCTGGGCACTGAAGCTTTCTTT; CDR3 protein: CASSRDLGTEAFF
clone size: few; V gene: TRBV20-1; D gene: -; J gene: TRBJ1-3; CDR3 DNA: TGCAGTGCTAGAGTGCCGGGCTCTGGAAACACCATATATTTT; CDR3 protein: CSARVPGSGNTIYF
clone size: many; V gene: TRBV3-1; D gene: -; J gene: TRBJ1-2; CDR3 DNA: TGTGCCAGCAGCCACGGTGCAACCTATGGCTACACCTTC; CDR3 protein: CASSHGATYGYTF
clone size: few; V gene: TRBV9; D gene: -; J gene: TRBJ2-5; CDR3 DNA: TGTGCCAGCAGCGACCGGGACACACAAGAGACCCAGTACTTC; CDR3 protein: CASSDRDTQETQYF
clone size: many; V gene: TRBV7-2; D gene: -; J gene: TRBJ2-1; CDR3 DNA: TGTGCCAGCAGCTTAGATTGGGGAGCTAACAATGAGCAGTTCTTC; CDR3 protein: CASSLDWGANNEQFF
clone size: many; V gene: TRBV11-3; D gene: -; J gene: TRBJ2-2; CDR3 DNA: TGTGCCAGCAGCTTAGTAGCGGACACCGGGGAGCTGTTTTTT; CDR3 protein: CASSLVADTGELFF
clone size: few; V gene: TRBV6-1; D gene: TRBD1; J gene: TRBJ1-5; CDR3 DNA: TGTGCCAGCGGGACAGGCAGCAATCAGCCCCAGCATTTT; CDR3 protein: CASGTGSNQPQHF
clone size: -; V gene: TRBV5-1; D gene: TRBD1; J gene: TRBJ2-2; CDR3 DNA: TGCGCCAGCAGCCCCAACCCACAGGGGATAGGCACCGGGGAGCTGTCTTTT; CDR3 protein: CASSPNPQGIGTGELSF
clone size: -; V gene: TRBV18; D gene: -; J gene: TRBJ1-6; CDR3 DNA: TGTGCCAGCTCACCATTCGGGACCAACTATAATTCACCCCTCCACTTT; CDR3 protein: CASSPFGTNYNSPLHF
clone size: many; V gene: TRBV3-1; D gene: -; J gene: TRBJ2-7; CDR3 DNA: TGTGCCAGCAGCCAACGGAATCCGGGTTACGAGCAGTACTTC; CDR3 protein: CASSQRNPGYEQYF
clone size: few; V gene: TRBV5-4; D gene: -; J gene: TRBJ1-2; CDR3 DNA: TGTGCCAGCAGCTTGGCCCGGCAGGGGTGTTGCTACACCTTC; CDR3 protein: CASSLARQGCCYTF
clone size: few; V gene: TRBV7-8; D gene: -; J gene: TRBJ1-1; CDR3 DNA: TGTGCCAGCAGCTTAGGGGGGCGTCACCTTGACAACACTGAAGCTTTCTTT; CDR3 protein: CASSLGGRHLDNTEAFF
clone size: -; V gene: TRBV4-3; D gene: TRBD1; J gene: TRBJ1-2; CDR3 DNA: TGCGCCAGCAGCCAAGAAAGGGGGCTGGACTATGGCTACACCTTC; CDR3 protein: CASSQERGLDYGYTF
clone size: -; V gene: TRBV12-3/TRBV12-4; D gene: -; J gene: TRBJ2-3; CDR3 DNA: TGTGCCAGCACCCCGGTTGTTGACACAGATACGCAGTATTTT; CDR3 protein: CASTPVVDTDTQYF
clone size: -; V gene: TRBV24-1; D gene: -; J gene: TRBJ1-5; CDR3 DNA: TGTGCCACCAGTGATTTCAGGGTCAATCAGCCCCAGCATTTT; CDR3 protein: CATSDFRVNQPQHF
clone size: few; V gene: TRBV5-1; D gene: TRBD2; J gene: TRBJ2-1; CDR3 DNA: TGCGCCAGCAGCCCAGGACTAGCGGGAGGGGTGAGCTCCTACAATGAGCAGTTCTTC; CDR3 protein: CASSPGLAGGVSSYNEQFF
clone size: few; V gene: TRBV9; D gene: -; J gene: TRBJ1-3; CDR3 DNA: TGTGCCAGCAGCCCAAGGGGGTGGGACCCAGGAAACACCATATATTTT; CDR3 protein: CASSPRGWDPGNTIYF
clone size: few; V gene: TRBV5-1; D gene: -; J gene: TRBJ2-2; CDR3 DNA: TGCGCCAGCGAACCAACCGGGACGGTGAACACCGGGGAGCTGTTTTTT; CDR3 protein: CASEPTGTVNTGELFF
clone size: many; V gene: TRBV10-3; D gene: -; J gene: TRBJ1-5; CDR3 DNA: TGTGCCATCAGTGAGTCGACGGCAGAGCAGCCCCAGCATTTT; CDR3 protein: CAISESTAEQPQHF
clone size: many; V gene: TRBV24-1; D gene: TRBD2; J gene: TRBJ2-3; CDR3 DNA: TGTGCCACCAGTGACCCGGGACTAGCGAATACTAGCACAGATACGCAGTATTTT; CDR3 protein: CATSDPGLANTSTDTQYF
clone size: many; V gene: TRBV5-5; D gene: -; J gene: TRBJ2-3; CDR3 DNA: TGTGCCAGCAGCTTGGGACAAGGTTTTTTGGGAGGCACAGATACGCAGTATTTT; CDR3 protein: CASSLGQGFLGGTDTQYF